This passage covers 23 T cell receptor beta chains from one sample sequenced in a study of T cell responses to AZD1222 COVID-19 vaccine. The assay was immunoSEQ multiplex PCR, and TCRdb's table has in-frame clones only and misses some. The sample has about 56,000 clones, roughly 90% seen once. The sequencing here drew on peripheral blood, taken 28 days after the second AZD1222 dose. The source of these receptors is an adult who received the AZD1222 COVID-19 vaccine.

The genes are TRBV23-1 and TRBJ1-6; D not resolved. TRBV23-1 is an ORF; its function is uncertain. V was cut by 0 bases and J by 1 base, with 19 bases left in between. The CDR3 extends over 20 amino acids. CDR3 nucleotide sequence: TGCGCCAGCAGTCAATCGCAAGGAGGTGGTGATGGGTCCTATAATTCACCCCTCCACTTT. The encoded protein is CASSQSQGGGDGSYNSPLHF.

The rearrangement joins TRBV27 to TRBJ2-7; D unresolved. The CDR3 has 15 amino acids. The germline CDR1 and CDR2 sequences are MNHEY and SMNVEV (reference sequence). V lost 3 bases and J 0 bases, leaving 12 bases between the germline ends. CDR3 protein: CASSFSSPSSYEQYF. CDR3 sequence (DNA): TGTGCCAGCAGTTTTTCTTCCCCGAGCTCCTACGAGCAGTACTTC.

V is TRBV10-3 and J is TRBJ2-7; possible D gene TRBD2, 5 bases. CDR3 length: 14 residues. V lost 7 bases to trimming and J lost 10 bases, with 23 bases between them. CDR1 and CDR2 (germline): ENHRY, SYGVKD. The CDR3 here is CAITHSEEPSKQYF. DNA for the CDR3: TGTGCCATCACCCATAGCGAGGAGCCCTCGAAACAGTACTTC.

V and J are TRBV11-1 and TRBJ2-3; 7 nucleotides align to TRBD1. CDR1 and CDR2 (germline): SGHAT, FQDESV (reference sequence). The CDR3 is 14 residues long. The V and J ends lost 5 bases and 2 bases, in that order; junction bases with no gene match: 4. In DNA, the CDR3 is TGTGCCAGCAGCCCGGGACAGTACACAGATACGCAGTATTTT. Its translation is CASSPGQYTDTQYF.

V is TRBV7-2 and J is TRBJ1-5; D remains unclear. V lost 4 bases to trimming and J lost 0 bases, with 4 bases between them. The CDR3 runs 13 residues. CDR1 and CDR2 (germline): SGHTA, FQGNSA. Here the CDR3 reads CASSYFSNQPQHF. For the CDR3, the DNA is TGTGCCAGCAGCTATTTTAGCAATCAGCCCCAGCATTTT.

The rearrangement links TRBV28 to TRBJ1-2, with 8 bases identical to TRBD1. The CDR3 has 15 residues. Germline V lookup: CDR1 MDHEN, CDR2 SYDVKM. The ends lost 4 bases at V and 7 bases at J; junction bases unmatched: 11. CDR3 sequence (DNA): TGTGCCAGCAGTTCGCCCCAGGGGGCGGGAGGTGGCTACACCTTC. This translates into CASSSPQGAGGGYTF.

The table lists this clone with a few counts. The J gene is TRBJ1-2, the V gene TRBV5-1, with D uncertain. The CDR3 totals 13 residues. V lost 1 base and J 6 bases, leaving 10 bases between the germline ends. Germline V gene data show CDR1 as SGHRS and CDR2 as YFSETQ. The CDR3 reads CASSLSLQNGYTF. In DNA form, the CDR3 reads TGCGCCAGCAGCTTGTCGTTACAGAATGGCTACACCTTC.

This clone was picked up one time. V and J are TRBV28 and TRBJ1-1; D gene unclear. V lost 1 base, J lost 5 bases, and 17 bases lay in between. The germline CDR1 and CDR2 sequences are MDHEN and SYDVKM. The CDR3 is 16 residues long. The CDR3 is CASSLFSIFSGTEAFF. In DNA form, the CDR3 reads TGTGCCAGCAGTTTATTTTCCATCTTTTCGGGGACTGAAGCTTTCTTT. The full variable domain, completed using reference TRBV28 and TRBJ1-1, is DVKVTQSSRYLVKRTGEKVFLECVQDMDHENMFWYRQDPGLGLRLIYFSYDVKMKEKGDIPEGYSVSREKKERFSLILESASTNQTSMYLCASSLFSIFSGTEAFFGQGTRLTVV.

This rearrangement joins TRBV7-2 to TRBJ1-1; D possibly corresponds to TRBD1 (6 bases). In germline, CDR1 is SGHTA, CDR2 FQGNSA. CDR3 size: 14 residues. The V end was cut by 1 base, the J end by 2 bases, with 8 bases between. CDR3 sequence: CASSLVQGNTEAFF. The CDR3 DNA reads TGTGCCAGCAGCTTAGTACAGGGAAACACTGAAGCTTTCTTT.

This clone was detected only once. This rearrangement joins TRBV11-2 to TRBJ2-2, with 7 bases fitting TRBD1. CDR1 SGHAT and CDR2 FQNNGV come from the germline V gene. The CDR3 has 14 residues. Germline trimming cut 5 bases from V and 1 base from J; bases unmatched to any gene: 1. This chain's CDR3 is CASSHRGNTGELFF. The CDR3, as DNA: TGTGCCAGCAGCCACAGGGGGAACACCGGGGAGCTGTTTTTT. Variable domain in full (rest from reference TRBV11-2 and TRBJ2-2): EAGVAQSPRYKIIEKRQSVAFWCNPISGHATLYWYQQILGQGPKLLIQFQNNGVVDDSQLPKDRFSAERLKGVDSTLKIQPAKLEDSAVYLCASSHRGNTGELFFGEGSRLTVL.

This chain joins TRBV3-1 (or the pseudogene TRBV3-2) and TRBJ1-4; no clear D gene. This CDR3 comprises 14 residues. Trimming stripped 1 base from V and 8 bases from J, with 11 bases between. Germline V lookup: CDR1 LGHDT, CDR2 YNNKEL (reference sequence). CDR3 protein: CASSQGTLGEKLFF. Written as DNA, the CDR3 is TGTGCCAGCAGCCAAGGCACCCTTGGGGAAAAACTGTTTTTT.

This clone was detected only a few times. The chain couples TRBV18 to TRBJ1-5; tentative D call: TRBD1 (5 bases). V was shortened by 6 bases and J by 7 bases, with 16 bases between the two germline ends. Germline values: CDR1 KGHSH, CDR2 LQKENI. CDR3 size: 14 residues. The CDR3 sequence is CASSTSRVGQPQHF. In DNA, the CDR3 is TGTGCCAGCTCCACCAGCAGGGTTGGACAGCCCCAGCATTTT.

CDR3 region: CASSAAPRLPHEQYF. In nucleotides, the CDR3 is TGTGCCAGCAGCGCGGCCCCCCGACTCCCCCACGAGCAGTACTTC. V usage is TRBV5-5 and J usage is TRBJ2-7; D gene unclear. The CDR3 length is 15 residues. The V end was cut by 4 bases, the J end by 5 bases, with 19 bases between. Germline V gene sequence: CDR1 SGHKS, CDR2 YYEKEE (reference sequence).

This clone was counted a single time. The J gene is TRBJ1-1, the V gene TRBV28, with D unresolved. V shed 4 bases and J shed 3 bases, with 12 bases lying between them. Germline lookup yields CDR1 MDHEN and CDR2 SYDVKM. The CDR3 has 14 amino acids. CDR3 DNA sequence: TGTGCCAGCAGTTCGTTTTCTGGGTACACTGAAGCTTTCTTT. Its protein product is CASSSFSGYTEAFF.

The CDR3 reads CASRRRRPQETQYF. Written as DNA, the CDR3 is TGTGCCAGCAGGAGAAGACGCCCCCAAGAGACCCAGTACTTC. J is TRBJ2-5 and V is TRBV28; D is unclear. The CDR3 consists of 14 residues. Germline CDR1 and CDR2: MDHEN and SYDVKM. The ends were cut back, 6 bases at V and 1 base at J, with 12 bases in the middle.

V is TRBV5-1 and J is TRBJ1-5; TRBD1 is a possible D gene (5 bases). This CDR3 has 13 amino acids. The V gene's germline CDR1 is SGHRS and CDR2 YFSETQ. The V end was cut by 1 base, the J end by 7 bases, with 9 bases between. CDR3 in amino acids: CASSLWGDQPQHF. DNA of the CDR3: TGCGCCAGCAGCTTGTGGGGGGACCAGCCCCAGCATTTT. Variable domain in full (rest from reference TRBV5-1 and TRBJ1-5): KAGVTQTPRYLIKTRGQQVTLSCSPISGHRSVSWYQQTPGQGLQFLFEYFSETQRNKGNFPGRFSGRQFSNSRSEMNVSTLELGDSALYLCASSLWGDQPQHFGDGTRLSIL.

The chain uses TRBV18 and TRBJ1-4; TRBD1 matches at 7 bases. This CDR3 contains 13 residues. Germline values: CDR1 KGHSH, CDR2 LQKENI. Trimming cost V 5 bases and J 5 bases; bases outside gene matches: 2. This CDR3 reads CASSSRGNEKLFF. CDR3 in DNA: TGTGCCAGCTCATCCAGGGGGAATGAAAAACTGTTTTTT.

V usage is TRBV9 and J usage is TRBJ1-5; a possible D gene is TRBD1 (5 bases). This CDR3 spans 15 amino acids. Trimming pared 2 bases from V and 2 bases from J, leaving 11 bases between. Germline loops: CDR1 SGDLS, CDR2 YYNGEE. The CDR3 DNA is TGTGCCAGCAGCGTGACAGAGGCGGGCAATCAGCCCCAGCATTTT. This gives the protein CASSVTEAGNQPQHF.

This chain connects TRBV7-2 to TRBJ1-5; D unresolved. In germline, CDR1 is SGHTA, CDR2 FQGNSA. V was shortened by 0 bases and J by 7 bases, with 4 bases between the two germline ends. The CDR3 runs to 12 residues. CDR3 bases: TGTGCCAGCAGCTTAGCTCGGCAGCCCCAGCATTTT. Its translation is CASSLARQPQHF.

V usage is TRBV2 and J usage is TRBJ1-1; D might be TRBD1 (6 bases). Germline CDR1 and CDR2: SNHLY and FYNNEI. CDR3 size: 13 residues. Trimming removed 8 bases from V and 5 bases from J, with 15 bases in between. In nucleotides, the CDR3 is TGTGCCAGCGGGGGGCAGGGATCGACTGAAGCTTTCTTT. Translated, it gives CASGGQGSTEAFF.

The sample holds one count of this clone. This chain joins TRBV7-9 and TRBJ1-2, with D perhaps matching TRBD1 (6 bases). Germline-derived CDR1 and CDR2 are SEHNR and FQNEAQ (reference sequence). V lost 6 bases and J lost 4, with 24 bases in between. The CDR3 contains 17 residues. CDR3 amino acids: CASSSRGSAGAPYGYTF. The CDR3 DNA reads as TGTGCCAGCAGTTCACGGGGGTCGGCAGGGGCCCCCTATGGCTACACCTTC.

The gene calls are TRBV5-1 and TRBJ2-2; D not certain. The V end lost 4 bases, the J end lost 0 bases, and 7 bases lay between the germline ends. Germline lookup yields CDR1 SGHRS and CDR2 YFSETQ. The CDR3 runs to 14 residues. DNA of the CDR3: TGCGCCAGCAGCAAAAACTCGAACACCGGGGAGCTGTTTTTT. Translation: CASSKNSNTGELFF.

This clone was seen just once. The V gene is TRBV28, the J gene TRBJ2-7, with D perhaps TRBD1 or TRBD2 (5 bases each). V lost 5 bases and J 3 bases, leaving 14 bases between the germline ends. The CDR3 sequence is 14 residues long. Per the germline V gene, CDR1 is MDHEN and CDR2 is SYDVKM. The CDR3 coding sequence is TGTGCCAGCAGTGTACCGGGACCCCTCTACGAGCAGTACTTC. This translates into CASSVPGPLYEQYF.